These 4 T cell receptor beta chains were sequenced from one sample in a study of shared clonotypes between healthy human individuals. Naive CD8 populations comprised CD45RO-negative cells positively selected for CCR7, excluding terminally differentiated effector memory CD45RA+ cells. The table came from immunoSEQ multiplex PCR; TCRdb's copy has only in-frame clones and leaves some out. The sample contains around 2,100,000 clones, roughly 95% of which appear only once. The sequenced sample consisted of naive CD8+ T cells sorted from blood. Every receptor here comes from a man aged 18 to 30 in good health.

In regard to this clone: The identical CDR3 is also encoded by other nucleotide sequences in the sample. The chain recombines TRBV19 with TRBJ2-6; D remains ambiguous. The CDR3 runs 15 residues. The germline gives CDR1 LNHDA, CDR2 SQIVND (reference sequence). Trimming took off 3 bases at V and 0 bases at J, with 6 bases between the two ends. The CDR3 loop reads CASSIYDSGANVLTF. The CDR3 coding sequence is TGTGCCAGTAGTATTTACGACTCTGGGGCCAACGTCCTGACTTTC.

The V gene is TRBV6-5, the J gene TRBJ2-7, with D tentatively TRBD1 or TRBD2 (6 bases each). V was shortened by 0 bases and J by 0 bases, with 12 bases between the two germline ends. This CDR3 has 16 residues. The germline V gene has CDR1 MNHEY and CDR2 SVGAGI. This chain's CDR3 is CASSYSNGGPSYEQYF. The CDR3 DNA is TGTGCCAGCAGTTACTCGAATGGGGGGCCCTCCTACGAGCAGTACTTC.

The chain is built from TRBV4-3 and TRBJ2-1; TRBD2 agrees at 10 bases. V dropped 0 bases and J dropped 15; count of bases not matched to a gene: 8. CDR1 is LGHNA and CDR2 is YSLEER in the germline V gene. The CDR3 is made up of 14 amino acids. This CDR3 is CASSQDPLAGVVFF. CDR3 in DNA: TGCGCCAGCAGCCAAGATCCTCTAGCGGGAGTTGTGTTCTTC.

V usage is TRBV9 and J usage is TRBJ1-2; D might be TRBD1 (5 bases). The CDR3 is 15 amino acids. Trimming cost V 0 bases and J 3 bases, with 12 bases left between them. CDR1 SGDLS and CDR2 YYNGEE come from the germline V gene. CDR3 sequence (DNA): TGTGCCAGCAGCGTAGTTGGGGGTACCGACTATGGCTACACCTTC. Residues: CASSVVGGTDYGYTF.